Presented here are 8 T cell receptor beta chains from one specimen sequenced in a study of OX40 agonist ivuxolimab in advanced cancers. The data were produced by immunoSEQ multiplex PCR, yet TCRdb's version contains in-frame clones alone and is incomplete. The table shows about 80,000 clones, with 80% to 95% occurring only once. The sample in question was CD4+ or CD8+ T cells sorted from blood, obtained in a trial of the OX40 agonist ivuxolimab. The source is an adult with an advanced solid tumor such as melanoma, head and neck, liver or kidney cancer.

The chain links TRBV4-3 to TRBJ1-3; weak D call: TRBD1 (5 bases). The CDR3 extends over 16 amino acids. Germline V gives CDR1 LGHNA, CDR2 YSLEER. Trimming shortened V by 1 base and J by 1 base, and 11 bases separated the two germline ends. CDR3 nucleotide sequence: TGCGCCAGCAGCCAAGGGAGAGAGGGGTCTGGAAACACCATATATTTT. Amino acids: CASSQGREGSGNTIYF.

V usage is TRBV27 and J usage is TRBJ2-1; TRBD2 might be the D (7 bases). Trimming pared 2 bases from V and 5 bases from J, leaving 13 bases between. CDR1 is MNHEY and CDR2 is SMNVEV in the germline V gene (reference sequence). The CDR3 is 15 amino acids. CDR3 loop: CASSLRQAGDNEQFF. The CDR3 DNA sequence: TGTGCCAGCAGTTTAAGACAGGCGGGGGACAATGAGCAGTTCTTC.

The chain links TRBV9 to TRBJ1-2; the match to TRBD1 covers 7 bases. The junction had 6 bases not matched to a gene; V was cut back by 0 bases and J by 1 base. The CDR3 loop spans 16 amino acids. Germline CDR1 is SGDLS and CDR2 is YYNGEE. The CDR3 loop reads CASSVGGQGVNYGYTF. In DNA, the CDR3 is TGTGCCAGCAGCGTAGGAGGGCAGGGGGTTAACTATGGCTACACCTTC.

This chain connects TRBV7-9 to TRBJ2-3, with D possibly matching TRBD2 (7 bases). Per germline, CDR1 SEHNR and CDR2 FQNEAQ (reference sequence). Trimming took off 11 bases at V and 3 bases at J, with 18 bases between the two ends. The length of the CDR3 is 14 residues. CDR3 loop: CAHDWGGLTDTQYF. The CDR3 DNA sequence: TGTGCCCACGATTGGGGGGGCTTGACAGATACGCAGTATTTT.

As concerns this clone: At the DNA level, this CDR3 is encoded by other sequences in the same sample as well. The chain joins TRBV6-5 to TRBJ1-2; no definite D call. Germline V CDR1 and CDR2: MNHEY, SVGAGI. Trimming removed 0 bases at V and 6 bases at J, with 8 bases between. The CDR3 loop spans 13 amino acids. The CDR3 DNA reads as TGTGCCAGCAGTTACTCAGAAGGGAATGGCTACACCTTC. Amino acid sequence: CASSYSEGNGYTF.

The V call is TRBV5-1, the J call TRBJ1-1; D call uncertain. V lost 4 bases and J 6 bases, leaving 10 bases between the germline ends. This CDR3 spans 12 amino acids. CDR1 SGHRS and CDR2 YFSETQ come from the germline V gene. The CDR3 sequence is CASSAKASEAFF. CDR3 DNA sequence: TGCGCCAGCAGCGCTAAGGCCTCTGAAGCTTTCTTT.

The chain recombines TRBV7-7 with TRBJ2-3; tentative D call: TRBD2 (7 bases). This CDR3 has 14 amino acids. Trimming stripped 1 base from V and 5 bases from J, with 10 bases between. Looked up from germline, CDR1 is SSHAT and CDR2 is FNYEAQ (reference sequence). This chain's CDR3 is CASSLGGGGDTQYF. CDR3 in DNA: TGTGCCAGCAGCTTAGGAGGGGGGGGAGATACGCAGTATTTT.

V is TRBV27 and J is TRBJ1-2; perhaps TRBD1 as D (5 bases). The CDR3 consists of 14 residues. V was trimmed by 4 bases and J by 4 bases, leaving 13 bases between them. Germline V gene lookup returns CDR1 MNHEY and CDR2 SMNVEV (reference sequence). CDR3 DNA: TGTGCCAGCAGTTGGGGTCGGGGGGGCTATGGCTACACCTTC. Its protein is CASSWGRGGYGYTF.